This is a list of T cell receptor beta chains from one sample in a study of monozygotic twins with inflammatory bowel disease. With the 5' RACE reads reprocessed, TCRdb shows one record per CDR3 protein and no DNA. Its clone listing holds some 450,000 distinct CDR3 sequences. The specimen sequenced was blood. All receptors come from a human donor with ulcerative colitis or Crohn's disease, or a healthy co-twin of an affected twin (not recorded which). The CDR3 runs from the conserved cysteine through the conserved F or W. Where a row states a size, it is once, few, many or the class of an expanded clone; other rows omit it.

J,size,V,CDR3
TRBJ2-1,medium-sized,TRBV11-2,CASSLVFGSGFYNEQFF
TRBJ2-1,-,TRBV20-1,CSARPGQGMNEQFF
TRBJ2-7,-,TRBV29-1,CSVADFYEQYF
TRBJ1-4,-,TRBV15,CATSRGGDRGPTNEKLFF
TRBJ2-7,-,TRBV28,CASSGQGAGLNEQYF
TRBJ2-2,-,TRBV4-2,CASSQIVTGNTGELFF
TRBJ2-7,-,TRBV20-1,CSARGQSTGEQYF
TRBJ2-1,-,TRBV12-3/TRBV12-4,CASSLAQVFDSYNEQFF
TRBJ2-1,-,TRBV12-3/TRBV12-4,CASTLTSGGPNEQFF
TRBJ2-7,-,TRBV6-2/TRBV6-3,CASSYSDRPYEQYF
TRBJ2-5,-,TRBV6-5,CASSYSKRLADETQYF
TRBJ1-1,-,TRBV13,CASSLGGRNTEAFF
TRBJ1-5,-,TRBV12-3/TRBV12-4,CASSKEGSWHQPQHF
TRBJ2-2,-,TRBV7-9,CASSLTGGQNTGELFF
TRBJ2-2,-,TRBV11-2,CASSLFQAGELFF
TRBJ2-2,-,TRBV6-5,CASREGVGELFF
TRBJ2-2,-,TRBV5-5,CASSHRVTGELFF
TRBJ1-2,-,TRBV3-1,CASSPGGAVNYGYTF
TRBJ2-7,-,TRBV24-1,CATIPTGEQYF
TRBJ2-3,-,TRBV6-4,CATGDPPTGGPLYNGTQYF
TRBJ2-5,-,TRBV7-8,CASSSRLATVETQYF
TRBJ2-7,-,TRBV6-5,CASSYSGTVRTEQYF
TRBJ2-5,-,TRBV19,CASSIGTGPQETQYF
TRBJ1-1,-,TRBV5-1,CANATGQANTEAFF
TRBJ2-3,-,TRBV5-1,CASILSGASTDTQYF
TRBJ1-1,-,TRBV5-1,CASSLDNRYEAFF
TRBJ1-2,-,TRBV6-5,CAAKGPRGRYTF
TRBJ2-1,-,TRBV5-1,CASSPLPDRTKDNEQFF
TRBJ2-1,-,TRBV7-9,CASSLPLGSEQFF
TRBJ1-1,-,TRBV27,CASRRTGGWNTEAFF
TRBJ2-7,-,TRBV5-1,CASSLQDGPYEQYF
TRBJ1-5,-,TRBV20-1,CSATRTGYSNQPQHF
TRBJ2-2,-,TRBV5-1,CASSLQGGYTGELFF
TRBJ1-5,-,TRBV6-1,CASRGNTGGNQPQHF
TRBJ2-7,-,TRBV11-2,CASSLPQSSEQYF